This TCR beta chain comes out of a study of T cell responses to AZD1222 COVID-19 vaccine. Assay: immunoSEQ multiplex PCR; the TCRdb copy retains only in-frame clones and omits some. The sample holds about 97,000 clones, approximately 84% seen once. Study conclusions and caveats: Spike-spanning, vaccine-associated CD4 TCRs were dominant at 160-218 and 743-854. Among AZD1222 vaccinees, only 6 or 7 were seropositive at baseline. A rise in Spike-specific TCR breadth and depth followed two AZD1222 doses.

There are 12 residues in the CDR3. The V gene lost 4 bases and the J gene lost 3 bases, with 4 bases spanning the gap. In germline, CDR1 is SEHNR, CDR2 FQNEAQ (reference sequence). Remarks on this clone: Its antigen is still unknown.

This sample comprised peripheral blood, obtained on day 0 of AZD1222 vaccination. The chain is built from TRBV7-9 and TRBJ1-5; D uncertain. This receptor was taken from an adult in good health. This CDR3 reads CASSYDNQPQHF. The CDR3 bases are TGTGCCAGCAGCTACGACAATCAGCCCCAGCATTTT.